Shown below are 29 T cell receptor beta chains from a single sample sequenced in a study of T-cell memory formation after mild COVID-19. TCRdb recomputed calls from the 5' RACE reads with MiXCR, one row per CDR3 protein. The sample contains around 220,000 distinct CDR3 sequences, 16% of which appear only once. The source material was PBMCs or a T cell subset sorted from them (not recorded which). The receptors come from a young man who had mild COVID-19 (a few samples of this study predate the infection). Cell type and time point are not known.

This clonotype was found a few times. This rearrangement joins TRBV29-1 to TRBJ2-3, with D maybe TRBD1 (5 bases). The ends were cut back, 6 bases at V and 1 base at J, with 11 bases in the middle. The length of the CDR3 is 13 residues. Germline V lookup: CDR1 SQVTM, CDR2 ANQGSEA. The CDR3, as DNA: TGCAGCGTCTGGAAAGGGGGCACAGATACGCAGTATTTT. Translated, it gives CSVWKGGTDTQYF.

This clonotype has at least ten counts. The chain combines TRBV4-1 with TRBJ2-5; D possibly corresponds to TRBD1 (5 bases). The CDR3 is made up of 17 amino acids. With 0 bases removed from V and 5 bases from J, the gap between germline ends came to 19 bases. CDR1 is MGHRA, CDR2 YSYEKL, per germline. The CDR3 coding sequence is TGCGCCAGCAGCCAAGAGTCTTGGGGTAGGGGCCCGGAGACCCAGTACTTC. Translated, it gives CASSQESWGRGPETQYF.

The chain employs TRBV2 and TRBJ1-4; D call uncertain. Trimming removed 6 bases from V and 8 bases from J, with 7 bases in between. Germline CDR1 is SNHLY and CDR2 is FYNNEI. The CDR3 runs 11 residues. CDR3 sequence reads: CASRRGEKLFF. For the CDR3, the DNA is TGTGCCAGCAGGAGAGGCGAAAAACTGTTTTTT.

In its sample, this clonotype was seen a few times. The chain joins TRBV6-2 or TRBV6-3 to TRBJ2-5, with 10 bases fitting TRBD2. This CDR3 has 15 amino acids. Trimming removed 6 bases from V and 4 bases from J; junction bases left unmatched: 8. Per germline, CDR1 MNHEY and CDR2 SVGEGT. This CDR3 is CASSPWTSGPETQYF. In DNA, the CDR3 is TGTGCCAGCAGCCCTTGGACTAGCGGACCAGAGACCCAGTACTTC.

The J gene is TRBJ2-3, the V gene TRBV4-2, with 8 bases lining up with TRBD1. V shed 5 bases, J shed 1 base, and the junction held 8 bases outside the gene matches. The CDR3 loop spans 16 amino acids. The V gene's germline CDR1 is LGHNA and CDR2 YNFKEQ. The DNA for the CDR3 is TGTGCCAGCAGCTCCGGACAGGGCGCAGGCACAGATACGCAGTATTTT. Translating gives CASSSGQGAGTDTQYF.

Ten or more counts support this clonotype. CDR3: CASSLAAPVGTGELFF. The CDR3 DNA follows: TGTGCCAGCAGCTTAGCCGCACCAGTGGGAACCGGGGAGCTGTTTTTT. J is TRBJ2-2 and V is TRBV7-6, with unresolved D. There are 16 residues in the CDR3. The V gene's germline CDR1 is SGHVS and CDR2 FNYEAQ. V was trimmed by 0 bases and J by 5 bases, leaving 13 bases between them. Using reference TRBV7-6 and TRBJ2-2 for the parts outside the CDR3, the full variable domain is GAGVSQSPRYKVTKRGQDVALRCDPISGHVSLYWYRQALGQGPEFLTYFNYEAQQDKSGLPNDRFSAERPEGSISTLTIQRTEQRDSAMYRCASSLAAPVGTGELFFGEGSRLTVL.

The chain links TRBV18 to TRBJ2-7; 7 bases fit TRBD1. This CDR3 is built from 13 residues. CDR1 and CDR2 (germline): KGHSH, LQKENI. V gave up 4 bases and J gave up 4 bases; unmatched junction bases: 4. The CDR3 DNA reads TGTGCCAGCTCACAGGGGGCTGGATACGAGCAGTACTTC. Translated, it gives CASSQGAGYEQYF.

The rearrangement joins TRBV12-3 or TRBV12-4 to TRBJ2-7, with D possibly being TRBD2 (5 bases). V was clipped by 5 bases and J by 2 bases, with 13 bases between them. CDR3 size: 14 residues. The DNA for the CDR3 is TGTGCCAGCAGTCCAAGGTTGGGAGCCTACGAGCAGTACGTC. Translation: CASSPRLGAYEQYV.

This chain connects TRBV10-2 to TRBJ2-7; the match to TRBD1 covers 8 bases. CDR3 length: 14 residues. Trimming at V came to 6 bases and at J to 9 bases, leaving 13 bases not matched to a gene. Per germline, CDR1 WSHSY and CDR2 SAAADI. This chain's CDR3 is CASSGQGPGVGQYV. CDR3 nucleotide sequence: TGCGCCAGCAGCGGACAGGGCCCGGGTGTAGGGCAGTACGTC.

This clonotype was observed a few times. The chain carries TRBV20-1 and TRBJ2-3; 12 bases fit TRBD2. CDR3 length: 16 residues. V trimming: 5 bases; J trimming: 2 bases; junction bases outside the gene matches: 8. In germline, CDR1 is DFQATT, CDR2 SNEGSKA (reference sequence). The CDR3 nucleotides read TGCAGTGCTTCTAGCGGACTAGCGGGGTACACAGATACGCAGTATTTT. Translation: CSASSGLAGYTDTQYF.

The V gene is TRBV19, the J gene TRBJ2-4, with D maybe TRBD1 (7 bases). The CDR3 covers 14 residues. Germline CDR1 and CDR2: LNHDA and SQIVND (reference sequence). With 3 bases removed from V and 6 bases from J, the gap between germline ends came to 12 bases. The chain's CDR3 is CASSIRGVGNIQYF. CDR3 nucleotide sequence: TGTGCCAGTAGTATCAGGGGGGTAGGAAACATTCAGTACTTC.

This clonotype was picked up a small number of times. The chain employs TRBV7-3 and TRBJ2-2, with D possibly being TRBD1 or TRBD2 (6 bases each). This CDR3 contains 16 residues. V lost 2 bases and J 3 bases, leaving 13 bases between the germline ends. CDR1 is SGHTA and CDR2 is FQGTGA in the germline V gene. The CDR3 loop is CASSLSGGVDTGELFF. Here the CDR3 DNA reads TGTGCCAGCAGCTTATCCGGGGGCGTCGACACCGGGGAGCTGTTTTTT.

The chain has TRBV6-2 or TRBV6-3 and TRBJ2-7; 11 bases agree with TRBD2. From germline, CDR1 is MNHEY and CDR2 SVGEGT. V lost 7 bases to trimming and J lost 4 bases; unmatched junction nucleotides: 6. The CDR3 spans 14 residues. The CDR3 spells CASKETSGDYEQYV. CDR3 DNA: TGTGCCAGCAAGGAGACTAGCGGGGATTACGAGCAGTACGTC.

This chain uses TRBV5-1 with TRBJ1-2, with D perhaps TRBD1 (5 bases). The CDR3 length is 16 residues. Germline-derived CDR1 and CDR2 are SGHRS and YFSETQ. The V gene lost 6 bases and the J gene lost 4 bases, with 22 bases spanning the gap. CDR3 sequence: CASTLEEGPTPYGYTF. The CDR3 DNA follows: TGCGCCAGCACCCTAGAGGAGGGGCCCACACCCTATGGCTACACCTTC.

The V gene is TRBV4-3, the J gene TRBJ1-3; a weak D match, TRBD1 (6 bases). CDR3 length: 17 residues. V was trimmed by 0 bases and J by 3 bases, leaving 15 bases between them. Germline values: CDR1 LGHNA, CDR2 YSLEER. DNA for the CDR3: TGCGCCAGCAGCCAAGAGTTCCAGGGGCTAGGTGGAAACACCATATATTTT. It encodes CASSQEFQGLGGNTIYF.

This clonotype was observed a handful of times. The J gene is TRBJ2-7, the V gene TRBV27, with 7 bases that match TRBD1. The CDR3 contains 16 residues. The junction had 14 bases not matched to a gene; V was cut back by 5 bases and J by 4 bases. Looked up from germline, CDR1 is MNHEY and CDR2 is SMNVEV (reference sequence). Here the CDR3 DNA reads TGTGCCAGCAGTACAAGACCGGACAGGCTTCGATACGAGCAGTACTTC. Translation: CASSTRPDRLRYEQYF.

This clonotype has more than one count but fewer than ten. CDR3 DNA sequence: TGTGCCAGCAGAGAGGGGGGCGATGAGCAGTTCTTC. This codes for CASREGGDEQFF. This rearrangement joins TRBV28 to TRBJ2-1, with D possibly being TRBD1 or TRBD2 (6 bases each). Between the trimmed V and J ends, which lost 6 bases and 8 bases, there was a span of 11 bases. Germline CDR1 is MDHEN and CDR2 is SYDVKM. This CDR3 region has 12 residues.

There are a few counts of this clonotype. The chain uses TRBV6-2 or TRBV6-3 and TRBJ2-1; 10 bases map to TRBD2. Losses at the gene ends were 4 bases for V and 4 bases for J; bases not matched to a gene: 4. This CDR3 comprises 15 residues. Germline CDR1 is MNHEY and CDR2 is SVGEGT. This chain's CDR3 is CASSLLAGFYNEQFF. CDR3 bases: TGTGCCAGCAGTTTACTAGCGGGGTTTTACAATGAGCAGTTCTTC.

The gene calls are TRBV18 and TRBJ2-3, with D maybe TRBD1 (6 bases). The CDR3 sequence is 16 residues long. V shed 3 bases and J shed 5 bases, with 18 bases lying between them. CDR1 is KGHSH, CDR2 LQKENI, per germline. The CDR3 region has the DNA TGTGCCAGCTCACCCCCAATCAGGGGCTTTGGAGATACGCAGTATTTT. This codes for CASSPPIRGFGDTQYF.

V is TRBV10-2 and J is TRBJ2-7, with D uncertain. The CDR3 runs to 12 residues. Germline CDR1 and CDR2: WSHSY and SAAADI. V dropped 4 bases and J dropped 3 bases, with 7 bases sitting between them. The CDR3 coding sequence is TGCGCCAGCAGTGTTTCCCTCTACGAGCAGTACGTC. Translating gives CASSVSLYEQYV.

This clonotype has more than one count but fewer than ten. The rearrangement joins TRBV6-1 to TRBJ2-1; no reliable D call. CDR1 and CDR2 (germline): MNHNS, SASEGT. The CDR3 runs 12 residues. Trimming took 6 bases from V and 6 from J, leaving 9 bases between them. The CDR3 here is CASSGTSNEQFF. The CDR3 region has the DNA TGTGCCAGCAGCGGAACTTCCAATGAGCAGTTCTTC.

The J gene is TRBJ1-1, the V gene TRBV18; D remains unclear. CDR1 is KGHSH and CDR2 is LQKENI in the germline V gene. The V and J ends lost 1 base and 1 base respectively, with 10 bases between them. This CDR3 region has 15 residues. The CDR3 DNA reads TGTGCCAGCTCACCACTAACTGGGGAGAACACTGAAGCTTTCTTT. Translating it yields CASSPLTGENTEAFF.

This clonotype was observed many times. V usage is TRBV24-1 and J usage is TRBJ2-5; 8 bases match TRBD2. Trimming removed 4 bases from V and 0 bases from J; junction bases left unmatched: 6. Per germline, CDR1 KGHDR and CDR2 SFDVKD. This CDR3 has 16 amino acids. In nucleotides, the CDR3 is TGTGCCACCAGTGAGGGGTTACTAGCGGACCAAGAGACCCAGTACTTC. It encodes CATSEGLLADQETQYF.

The gene calls are TRBV14 and TRBJ2-2, with unresolved D. Per the germline V gene, CDR1 is SGHDN and CDR2 is FVKESK. Trimming removed 1 base from V and 3 bases from J, with 9 bases in between. This CDR3 spans 15 amino acids. CDR3 nucleotide sequence: TGTGCCAGCAGCCAAGTGATAGGGCACACCGGGGAGCTGTTTTTT. Amino acids: CASSQVIGHTGELFF.

This clonotype has only a few counts. This chain uses TRBV19 with TRBJ2-2, with D possibly being TRBD1 (5 bases). Germline lookup yields CDR1 LNHDA and CDR2 SQIVND (reference sequence). The CDR3 has 15 residues. Trimming stripped 1 base from V and 5 bases from J, with 11 bases between. CDR3 nucleotides: TGTGCCAGTAGTATAGGTTCAGGGATAACCGGGGAGCTGTTTTTT. This gives the protein CASSIGSGITGELFF. Variable domain in full (rest from reference TRBV19 and TRBJ2-2): DGGITQSPKYLFRKEGQNVTLSCEQNLNHDAMYWYRQDPGQGLRLIYYSQIVNDFQKGDIAEGYSVSREKKESFPLTVTSAQKNPTAFYLCASSIGSGITGELFFGEGSRLTVL.

This clonotype was picked up many times. The chain couples TRBV5-1 to TRBJ1-5; the D gene is possibly TRBD1 (5 bases). Trimming removed 4 bases from V and 1 base from J, with 12 bases in between. The CDR3 spans 15 residues. CDR1 is SGHRS and CDR2 is YFSETQ in the germline V gene. This chain's CDR3 is CASSAFWGSNQPQHF. In DNA form, the CDR3 reads TGCGCCAGCAGCGCGTTTTGGGGCAGCAATCAGCCCCAGCATTTT.

This clonotype was found a few times. V and J are TRBV20-1 and TRBJ1-1; D unclear. Germline CDR1 reads DFQATT; CDR2 reads SNEGSKA (reference sequence). Between the trimmed V and J ends, which lost 0 bases and 4 bases, there was a span of 9 bases. CDR3 length: 13 amino acids. In DNA, the CDR3 is TGCAGTGCTAGAGATCCCGTGGGCACTGAAGCTTTCTTT. Its translation is CSARDPVGTEAFF.

This chain's CDR3 is CASSFLQGETQYF. The DNA for the CDR3 is TGTGCCAGCAGCTTCCTCCAGGGGGAGACCCAGTACTTC. The chain is built from TRBV5-6 and TRBJ2-5, with D tentatively TRBD1 (6 bases). Germline loops: CDR1 SGHDT, CDR2 YYEEEE. V lost 2 bases and J lost 5, with 10 bases in between. The CDR3 is 13 amino acids.

This clonotype was recorded a few times. The chain combines TRBV9 with TRBJ2-6, with TRBD2 identical over 7 bases. The V segment lost 4 bases and the J segment 0 bases; nucleotides outside the gene matches: 10. This CDR3 has 18 amino acids. Germline V CDR1 and CDR2: SGDLS, YYNGEE. The CDR3 bases are TGTGCCAGCAGCCCCCGGGGAGGGCTTTTCTCTGGGGCCAACGTCCTGACTTTC. Protein: CASSPRGGLFSGANVLTF.